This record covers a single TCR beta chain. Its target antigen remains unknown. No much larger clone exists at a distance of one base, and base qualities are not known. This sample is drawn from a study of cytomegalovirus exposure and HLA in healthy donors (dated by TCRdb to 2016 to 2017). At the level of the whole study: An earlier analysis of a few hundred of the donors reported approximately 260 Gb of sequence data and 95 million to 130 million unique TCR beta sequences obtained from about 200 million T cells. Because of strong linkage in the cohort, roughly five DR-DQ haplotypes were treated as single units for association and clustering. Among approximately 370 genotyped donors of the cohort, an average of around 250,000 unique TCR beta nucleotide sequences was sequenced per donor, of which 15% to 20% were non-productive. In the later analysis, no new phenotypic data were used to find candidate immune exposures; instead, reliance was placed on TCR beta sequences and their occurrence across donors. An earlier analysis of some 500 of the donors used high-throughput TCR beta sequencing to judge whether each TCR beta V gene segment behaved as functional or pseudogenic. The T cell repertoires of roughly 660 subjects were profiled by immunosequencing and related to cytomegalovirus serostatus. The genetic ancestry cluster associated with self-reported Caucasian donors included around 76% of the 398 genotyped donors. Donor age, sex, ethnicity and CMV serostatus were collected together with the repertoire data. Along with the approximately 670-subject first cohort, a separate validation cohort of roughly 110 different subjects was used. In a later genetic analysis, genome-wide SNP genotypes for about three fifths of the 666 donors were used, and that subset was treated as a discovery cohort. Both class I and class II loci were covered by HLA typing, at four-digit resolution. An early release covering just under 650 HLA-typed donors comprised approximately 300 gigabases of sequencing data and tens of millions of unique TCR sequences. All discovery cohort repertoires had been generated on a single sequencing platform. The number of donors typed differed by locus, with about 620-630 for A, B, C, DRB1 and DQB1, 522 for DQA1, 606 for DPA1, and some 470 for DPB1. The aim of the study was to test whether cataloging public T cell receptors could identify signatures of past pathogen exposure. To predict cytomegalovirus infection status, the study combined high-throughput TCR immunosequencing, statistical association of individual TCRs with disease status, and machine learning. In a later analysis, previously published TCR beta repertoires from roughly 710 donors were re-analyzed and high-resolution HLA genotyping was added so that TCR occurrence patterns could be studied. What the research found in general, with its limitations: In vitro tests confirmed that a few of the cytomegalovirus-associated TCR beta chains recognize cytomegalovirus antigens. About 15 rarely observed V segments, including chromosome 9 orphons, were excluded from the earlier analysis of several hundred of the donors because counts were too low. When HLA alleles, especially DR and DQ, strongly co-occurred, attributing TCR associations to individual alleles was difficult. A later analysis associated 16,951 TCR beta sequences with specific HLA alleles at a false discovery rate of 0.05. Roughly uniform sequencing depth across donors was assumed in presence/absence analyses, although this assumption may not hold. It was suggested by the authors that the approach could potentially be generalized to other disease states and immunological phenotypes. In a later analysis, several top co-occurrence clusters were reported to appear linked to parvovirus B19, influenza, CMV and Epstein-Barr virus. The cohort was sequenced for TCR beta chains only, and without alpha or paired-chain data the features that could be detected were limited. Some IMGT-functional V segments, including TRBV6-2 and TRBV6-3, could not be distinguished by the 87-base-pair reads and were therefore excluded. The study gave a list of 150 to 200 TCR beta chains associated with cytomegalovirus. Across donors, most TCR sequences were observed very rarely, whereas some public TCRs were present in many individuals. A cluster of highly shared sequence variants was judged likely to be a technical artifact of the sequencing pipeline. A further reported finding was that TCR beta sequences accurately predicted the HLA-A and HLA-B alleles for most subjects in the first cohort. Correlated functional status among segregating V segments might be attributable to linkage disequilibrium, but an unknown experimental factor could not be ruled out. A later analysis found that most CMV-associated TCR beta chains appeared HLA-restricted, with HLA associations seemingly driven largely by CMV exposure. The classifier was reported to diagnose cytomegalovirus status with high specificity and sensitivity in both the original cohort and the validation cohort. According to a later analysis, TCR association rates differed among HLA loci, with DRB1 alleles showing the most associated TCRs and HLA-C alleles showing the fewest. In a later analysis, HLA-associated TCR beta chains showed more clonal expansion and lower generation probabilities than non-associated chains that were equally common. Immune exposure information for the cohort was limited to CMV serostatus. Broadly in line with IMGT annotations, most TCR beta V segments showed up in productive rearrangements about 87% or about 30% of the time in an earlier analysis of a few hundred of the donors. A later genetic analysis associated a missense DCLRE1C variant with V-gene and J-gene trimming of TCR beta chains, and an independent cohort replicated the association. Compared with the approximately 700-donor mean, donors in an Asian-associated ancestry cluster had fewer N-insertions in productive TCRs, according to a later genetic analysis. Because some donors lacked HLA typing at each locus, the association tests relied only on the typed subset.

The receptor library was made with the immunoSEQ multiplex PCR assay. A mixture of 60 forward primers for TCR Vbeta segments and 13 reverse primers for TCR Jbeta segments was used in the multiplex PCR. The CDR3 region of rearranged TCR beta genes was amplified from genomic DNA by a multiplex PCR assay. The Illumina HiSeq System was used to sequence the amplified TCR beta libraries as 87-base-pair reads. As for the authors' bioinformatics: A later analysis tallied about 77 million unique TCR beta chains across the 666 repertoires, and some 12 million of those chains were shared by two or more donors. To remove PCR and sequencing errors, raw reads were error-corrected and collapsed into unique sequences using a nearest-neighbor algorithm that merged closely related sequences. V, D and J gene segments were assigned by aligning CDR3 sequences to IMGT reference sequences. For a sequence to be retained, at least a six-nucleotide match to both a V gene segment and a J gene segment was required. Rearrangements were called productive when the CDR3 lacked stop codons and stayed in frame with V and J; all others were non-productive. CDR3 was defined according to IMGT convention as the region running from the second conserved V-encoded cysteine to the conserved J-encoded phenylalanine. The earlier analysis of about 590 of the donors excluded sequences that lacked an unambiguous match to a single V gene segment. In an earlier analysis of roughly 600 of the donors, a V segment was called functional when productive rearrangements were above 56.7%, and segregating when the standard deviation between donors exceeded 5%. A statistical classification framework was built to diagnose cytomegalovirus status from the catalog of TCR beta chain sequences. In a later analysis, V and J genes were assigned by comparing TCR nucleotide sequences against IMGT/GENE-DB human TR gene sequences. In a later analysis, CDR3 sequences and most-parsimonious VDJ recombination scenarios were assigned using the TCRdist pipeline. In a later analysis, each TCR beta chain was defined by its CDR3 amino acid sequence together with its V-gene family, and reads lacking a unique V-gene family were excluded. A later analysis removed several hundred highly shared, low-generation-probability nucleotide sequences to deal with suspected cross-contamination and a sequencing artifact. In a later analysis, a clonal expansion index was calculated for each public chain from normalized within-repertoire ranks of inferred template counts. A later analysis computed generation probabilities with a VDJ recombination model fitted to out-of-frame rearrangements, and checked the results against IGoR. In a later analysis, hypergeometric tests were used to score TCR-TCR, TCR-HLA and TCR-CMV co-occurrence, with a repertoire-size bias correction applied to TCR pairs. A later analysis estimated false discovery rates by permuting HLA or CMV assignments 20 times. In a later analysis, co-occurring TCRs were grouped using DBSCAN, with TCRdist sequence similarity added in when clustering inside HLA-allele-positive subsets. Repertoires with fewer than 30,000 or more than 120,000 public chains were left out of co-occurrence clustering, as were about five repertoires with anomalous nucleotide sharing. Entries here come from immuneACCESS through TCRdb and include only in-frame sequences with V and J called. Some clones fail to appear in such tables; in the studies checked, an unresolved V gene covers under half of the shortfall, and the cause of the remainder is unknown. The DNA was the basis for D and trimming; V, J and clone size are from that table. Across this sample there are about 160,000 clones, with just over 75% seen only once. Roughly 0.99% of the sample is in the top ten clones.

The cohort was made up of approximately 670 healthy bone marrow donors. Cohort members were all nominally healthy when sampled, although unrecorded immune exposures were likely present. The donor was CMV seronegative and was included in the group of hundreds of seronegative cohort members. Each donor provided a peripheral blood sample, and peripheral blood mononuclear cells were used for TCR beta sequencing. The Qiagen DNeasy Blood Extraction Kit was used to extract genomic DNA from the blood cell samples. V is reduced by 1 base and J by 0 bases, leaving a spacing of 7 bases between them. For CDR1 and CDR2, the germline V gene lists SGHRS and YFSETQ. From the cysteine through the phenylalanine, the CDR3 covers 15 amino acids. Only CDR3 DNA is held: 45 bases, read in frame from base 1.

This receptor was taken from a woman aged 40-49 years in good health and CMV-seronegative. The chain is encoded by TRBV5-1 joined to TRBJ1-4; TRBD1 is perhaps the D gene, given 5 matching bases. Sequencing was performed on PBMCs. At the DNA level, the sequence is TGCGCCAGCAGCTTGAGGGGATCAACTAATGAAAAACTGTTTTTT. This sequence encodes CASSLRGSTNEKLFF.